The entry below gives a single T cell receptor beta chain sequence along with its context. Assay used: immunoSEQ multiplex PCR; TCRdb lists only in-frame clones, some missing. This sample has roughly 250,000 clones; roughly 90% occur once, and the top ten carry 2% to 2.5%. Donors were grouped by their self-reported clinical history. Trimming took 3 bases from V and 1 from J; bases not matched to a gene: 2. The CDR3 is 15 residues long. The germline V gene has CDR1 SGHKS and CDR2 YYEKEE (reference sequence). The sample is drawn from a study of blood T cell repertoires in COVID-19. The sample taken for sequencing was PBMCs or T cells enriched from blood (not recorded which). The clonotype was recovered from a middle-aged woman with acute COVID-19. This chain links TRBV5-5 with TRBJ2-2; TRBD1 aligns across 8 bases. CDR3 nucleotides: TGTGCCAGCAGCTCCGGGACAGGGAACACCGGGGAGCTGTTTTTT. Protein product: CASSSGTGNTGELFF.